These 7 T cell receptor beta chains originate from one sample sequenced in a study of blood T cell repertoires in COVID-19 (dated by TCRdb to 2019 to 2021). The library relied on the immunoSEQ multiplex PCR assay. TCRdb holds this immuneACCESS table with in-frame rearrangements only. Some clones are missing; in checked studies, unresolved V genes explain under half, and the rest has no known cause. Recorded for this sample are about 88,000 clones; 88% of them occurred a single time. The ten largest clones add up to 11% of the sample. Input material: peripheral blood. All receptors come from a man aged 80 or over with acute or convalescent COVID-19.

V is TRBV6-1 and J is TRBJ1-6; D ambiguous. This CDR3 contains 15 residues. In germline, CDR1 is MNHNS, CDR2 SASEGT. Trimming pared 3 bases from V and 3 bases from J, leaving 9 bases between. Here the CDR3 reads CASSDATVYNSPLHF. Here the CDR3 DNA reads TGTGCCAGCAGTGATGCAACAGTCTATAATTCACCCCTCCACTTT.

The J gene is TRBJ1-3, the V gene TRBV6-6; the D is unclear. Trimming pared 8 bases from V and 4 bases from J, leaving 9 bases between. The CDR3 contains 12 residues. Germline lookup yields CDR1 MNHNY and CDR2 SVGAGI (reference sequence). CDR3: CASVGQGNTIYF. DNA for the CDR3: TGTGCCAGCGTTGGCCAGGGAAACACCATATATTTT.

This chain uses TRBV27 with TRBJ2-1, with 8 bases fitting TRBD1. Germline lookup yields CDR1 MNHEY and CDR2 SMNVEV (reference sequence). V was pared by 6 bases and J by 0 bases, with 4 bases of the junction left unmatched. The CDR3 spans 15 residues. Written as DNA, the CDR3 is TGTGCCAGCAGCCGAGACAGGGGCTCCTACAATGAGCAGTTCTTC. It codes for CASSRDRGSYNEQFF.

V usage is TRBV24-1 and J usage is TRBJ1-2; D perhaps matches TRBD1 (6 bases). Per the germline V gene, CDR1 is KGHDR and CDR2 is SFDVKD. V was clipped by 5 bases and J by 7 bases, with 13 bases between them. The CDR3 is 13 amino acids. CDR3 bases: TGTGCCACCAGTGTTGGCGGGGGCGTTGGCTACACCTTC. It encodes CATSVGGGVGYTF.

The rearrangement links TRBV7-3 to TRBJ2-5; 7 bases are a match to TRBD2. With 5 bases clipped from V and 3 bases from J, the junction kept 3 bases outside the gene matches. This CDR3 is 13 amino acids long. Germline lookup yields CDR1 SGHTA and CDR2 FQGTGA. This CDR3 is CASSRGREETQYF. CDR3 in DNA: TGTGCCAGCAGCAGAGGGAGGGAAGAGACCCAGTACTTC.

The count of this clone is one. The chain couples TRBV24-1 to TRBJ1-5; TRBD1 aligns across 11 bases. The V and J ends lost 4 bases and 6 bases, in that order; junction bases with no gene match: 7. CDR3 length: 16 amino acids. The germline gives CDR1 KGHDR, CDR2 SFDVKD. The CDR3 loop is CATSDTGQGDGQPQHF. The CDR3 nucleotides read TGTGCCACCAGTGACACGGGACAGGGGGATGGTCAGCCCCAGCATTTT.

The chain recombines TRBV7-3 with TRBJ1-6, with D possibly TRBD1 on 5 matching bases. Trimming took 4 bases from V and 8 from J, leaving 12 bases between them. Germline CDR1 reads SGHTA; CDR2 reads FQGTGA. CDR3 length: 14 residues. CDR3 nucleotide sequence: TGTGCCAGCAGCTCTCAGGGTGGCGATTCACCCCTCCACTTT. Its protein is CASSSQGGDSPLHF.